The clone carrying this T cell receptor (beta chain) was picked up one time. The data belong to a study of Graves' ophthalmopathy and Graves' hyperthyroidism. This CDR3 is 12 amino acids long. CDR1 and CDR2 from the germline V gene are MGHDK and SYGVNS. V was clipped by 8 bases and J by 4 bases, with 11 bases between them. Amplification targeted the TCR beta CDR3 regions, with RNA transcripts as the source material. In the first round, RT-PCR was carried out with HTBI primers, and a multiplex PCR formed the second round. MiXCR was run by TCRdb on the multiplex PCR reads, yielding one entry per CDR3 protein. The sample includes hundreds of thousands of distinct CDR3 sequences, 35% to 45% of them seen just once.

The chain joins TRBV25-1 to TRBJ1-1; D is ambiguous. Sequencing input: peripheral blood. This receptor was obtained from an adult man with Graves' ophthalmopathy. The CDR3 DNA reads as TGTGCCAGCCGAGAGGAGGGCACTGAAGCTTTCTTT. Amino acids: CASREEGTEAFF.